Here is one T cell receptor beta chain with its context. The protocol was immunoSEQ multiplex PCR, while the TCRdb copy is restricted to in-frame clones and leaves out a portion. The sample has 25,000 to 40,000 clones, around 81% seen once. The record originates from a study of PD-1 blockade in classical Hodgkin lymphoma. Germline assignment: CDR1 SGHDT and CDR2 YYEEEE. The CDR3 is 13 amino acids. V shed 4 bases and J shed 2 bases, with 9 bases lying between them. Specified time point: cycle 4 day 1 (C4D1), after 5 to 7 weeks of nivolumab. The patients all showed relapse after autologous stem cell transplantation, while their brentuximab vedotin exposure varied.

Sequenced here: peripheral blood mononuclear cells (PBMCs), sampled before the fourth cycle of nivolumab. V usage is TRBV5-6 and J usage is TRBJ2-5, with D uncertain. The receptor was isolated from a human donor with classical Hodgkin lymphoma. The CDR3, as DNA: TGTGCCAGCAGCGACCCCATGCAAGAGACCCAGTACTTC. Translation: CASSDPMQETQYF.